The T cell receptor beta chain under discussion was sequenced for a study of blood T cell repertoires in COVID-19 (dated by TCRdb to 2018 to 2020). General notes on the study: Collaborator samples came from the United States, Italy and Spain and covered acute and convalescent phases of COVID-19. The material from the prospective study consisted of cDNA or gDNA derived from T cells, B-cell-depleted T cells, or PBMCs. The dataset comprised deeply sampled blood TCRbeta repertoires from subjects exposed to, actively infected with, or recovered from COVID-19. The repertoires were made available in a free public database intended to serve as a resource for research on the immune response to SARS-CoV-2. The samples were drawn from two sources: the first 160 participants of the ongoing ImmuneRACE study, and 1,200 or so subjects contributed by 6 global collaborators. The sample metadata nearly always contained a de-identified subject ID, COVID-19 status, age in years and sex. Where HLA class I and class II types were available, the types were taken from metadata supplied by the sample provider, not from assay-based typing. Paper-wide results and their limitations: The amount of clinical and demographic metadata varied by source and participant and was provided uncurated.

CDR1 SQVTM and CDR2 ANQGSEA are derived from the germline V gene. The CDR3 holds 15 amino acids from the cysteine to the phenylalanine. Solely the CDR3 DNA is kept, with 45 bases framed from the first base. The junction shows trimming of 7 bases on V and 4 bases on J, plus 20 bases between the germline ends. Each collaborating institution followed its own protocols to collect whole blood in K2EDTA tubes. For TCRbeta analysis, collaborators shipped samples as frozen whole blood, isolated PBMCs, or DNA extracted from either of those sample types. In regard to this clone: Its target antigen remains unknown. No much larger clone exists at a distance of one base, and base qualities are not known.

TCRbeta CDR3 regions were amplified from genomic DNA using the immunoSEQ Assay, a bias-controlled multiplex PCR. Under the source paper's analysis protocol: Within the assay, amplification of reference gene primers was used to estimate how many nucleated cells each sample contained. Sequence reads were collapsed and filtered to measure the absolute abundance of every unique TCRbeta CDR3 rearrangement. For each sample, productive Simpson clonality was calculated by taking the square root of Simpson's diversity index across productive rearrangements. What TCRdb holds here is the immuneACCESS table cut down to in-frame rearrangements. Part of the clones is not present; checked against another copy, under half of the missing clones reflect an unresolved V gene, and the others are unexplained. That table is the source of V, J and clone size, and D and trimming were worked out from the DNA. In this sample the table shows tens of thousands of clones, around 81% of which occur a single time. 25% to 30% of the sample is in the top ten clones.

The sample was peripheral blood. The sequence derives from a human donor in a cohort sampled during active COVID-19. The rearrangement combines TRBV29-1 with TRBJ2-1; perhaps TRBD2 is the D gene, with 6 bases matching. The nucleotide sequence is TGCAGCGCGATGCCCGGGACTTCTCTTTACAATGAGCAGTTCTTC. Its protein reads: CSAMPGTSLYNEQFF.